This T cell receptor beta chain was obtained from a study of T cells in Graves' hyperthyroidism and ophthalmopathy. Study outcomes and limitations: Within blood appeared most thyroid clonotypes that had expanded above 0.001. Ophthalmopathy could be told apart from stable hyperthyroidism with a 13 V-J model.

This clonotype appeared many times. Antigen: not known. This CDR3 contains 16 residues. Germline CDR1 is SNHLY and CDR2 is FYNNEI. V trimming: 3 bases; J trimming: 3 bases; junction bases outside the gene matches: 8. Exclusion followed for patients with uncontrolled infection, other autoimmune disease, pregnancy or lactation. RNA transcripts provided the source from which TCR beta CDR3 regions were amplified. First-round RT-PCR with HTBI primers amplified the TCR CDR3 region. Via MiXCR, TCRdb re-called the multiplex PCR reads, giving one row per CDR3 protein. The sample records a few hundred thousand distinct CDR3 sequences, roughly an eighth being singletons.

This TCR was recovered from a woman aged 18-35 years with Graves' hyperthyroidism. This chain joins TRBV2 and TRBJ2-7; 10 bases agree with TRBD1. Sequencing was performed on blood. The CDR3 DNA reads TGTGCCAGCAGTGATCCGGGACAGGGGAATAACTACGAGCAGTACTTC. Protein sequence: CASSDPGQGNNYEQYF.